The entry below describes one TCR beta chain. Its specificity is unknown. The data stem from a study of T cell responses to AZD1222 COVID-19 vaccine. Study-level results: Seropositive status at baseline applied to only a handful of AZD1222 recipients.

Sequencing used immunoSEQ multiplex PCR; TCRdb keeps in-frame clones, though not all of them. Among approximately 69,000 clones listed, over 65% were seen once. The sequence was collected from an adult who received the AZD1222 COVID-19 vaccine. The sequences come from peripheral blood, collected 28 days after the second AZD1222 dose.

The CDR3 DNA is TGTGCCAGCAGCTTTGGACTAGCGGGGGCCACAGATACGCAGTATTTT. It yields the protein CASSFGLAGATDTQYF. J is TRBJ2-3 and V is TRBV5-6; 13 bases map to TRBD2. Trimming removed 2 bases from V and 2 bases from J; junction bases left unmatched: 2. There are 16 residues in the CDR3. From germline, CDR1 is SGHDT and CDR2 YYEEEE. Drawing the rest from reference TRBV5-6 and TRBJ2-3, the complete variable domain is DAGVTQSPTHLIKTRGQQVTLRCSPKSGHDTVSWYQQALGQGPQFIFQYYEEEERQRGNFPDRFSGHQFPNYSSELNVNALLLGDSALYLCASSFGLAGATDTQYFGPGTRLTVL.